The source of this T cell receptor beta chain is a study of CD8 T cells in ankylosing spondylitis. The length of the CDR3 is 11 residues. The ends were cut back, 6 bases at V and 7 bases at J, with 6 bases in the middle. Per germline, CDR1 KGHDR and CDR2 SFDVKD. TCRdb reprocessed the 5' RACE reads via MiXCR and lists one record per CDR3 protein. The sample gives roughly 150,000 distinct CDR3 sequences, just over 9.5% of which show up once; about 15% is in the top ten. This clonotype was observed a handful of times. The sample consisted of blood, either unsorted or a sorted T cell fraction (not recorded which). This receptor was obtained from a female donor with ankylosing spondylitis or in good health (not recorded which). V is TRBV24-1 and J is TRBJ2-1; no reliable D call. The CDR3 DNA reads TGTGCCACCAGTTGGACGAATGAGCAGTTCTTC. Protein sequence: CATSWTNEQFF.